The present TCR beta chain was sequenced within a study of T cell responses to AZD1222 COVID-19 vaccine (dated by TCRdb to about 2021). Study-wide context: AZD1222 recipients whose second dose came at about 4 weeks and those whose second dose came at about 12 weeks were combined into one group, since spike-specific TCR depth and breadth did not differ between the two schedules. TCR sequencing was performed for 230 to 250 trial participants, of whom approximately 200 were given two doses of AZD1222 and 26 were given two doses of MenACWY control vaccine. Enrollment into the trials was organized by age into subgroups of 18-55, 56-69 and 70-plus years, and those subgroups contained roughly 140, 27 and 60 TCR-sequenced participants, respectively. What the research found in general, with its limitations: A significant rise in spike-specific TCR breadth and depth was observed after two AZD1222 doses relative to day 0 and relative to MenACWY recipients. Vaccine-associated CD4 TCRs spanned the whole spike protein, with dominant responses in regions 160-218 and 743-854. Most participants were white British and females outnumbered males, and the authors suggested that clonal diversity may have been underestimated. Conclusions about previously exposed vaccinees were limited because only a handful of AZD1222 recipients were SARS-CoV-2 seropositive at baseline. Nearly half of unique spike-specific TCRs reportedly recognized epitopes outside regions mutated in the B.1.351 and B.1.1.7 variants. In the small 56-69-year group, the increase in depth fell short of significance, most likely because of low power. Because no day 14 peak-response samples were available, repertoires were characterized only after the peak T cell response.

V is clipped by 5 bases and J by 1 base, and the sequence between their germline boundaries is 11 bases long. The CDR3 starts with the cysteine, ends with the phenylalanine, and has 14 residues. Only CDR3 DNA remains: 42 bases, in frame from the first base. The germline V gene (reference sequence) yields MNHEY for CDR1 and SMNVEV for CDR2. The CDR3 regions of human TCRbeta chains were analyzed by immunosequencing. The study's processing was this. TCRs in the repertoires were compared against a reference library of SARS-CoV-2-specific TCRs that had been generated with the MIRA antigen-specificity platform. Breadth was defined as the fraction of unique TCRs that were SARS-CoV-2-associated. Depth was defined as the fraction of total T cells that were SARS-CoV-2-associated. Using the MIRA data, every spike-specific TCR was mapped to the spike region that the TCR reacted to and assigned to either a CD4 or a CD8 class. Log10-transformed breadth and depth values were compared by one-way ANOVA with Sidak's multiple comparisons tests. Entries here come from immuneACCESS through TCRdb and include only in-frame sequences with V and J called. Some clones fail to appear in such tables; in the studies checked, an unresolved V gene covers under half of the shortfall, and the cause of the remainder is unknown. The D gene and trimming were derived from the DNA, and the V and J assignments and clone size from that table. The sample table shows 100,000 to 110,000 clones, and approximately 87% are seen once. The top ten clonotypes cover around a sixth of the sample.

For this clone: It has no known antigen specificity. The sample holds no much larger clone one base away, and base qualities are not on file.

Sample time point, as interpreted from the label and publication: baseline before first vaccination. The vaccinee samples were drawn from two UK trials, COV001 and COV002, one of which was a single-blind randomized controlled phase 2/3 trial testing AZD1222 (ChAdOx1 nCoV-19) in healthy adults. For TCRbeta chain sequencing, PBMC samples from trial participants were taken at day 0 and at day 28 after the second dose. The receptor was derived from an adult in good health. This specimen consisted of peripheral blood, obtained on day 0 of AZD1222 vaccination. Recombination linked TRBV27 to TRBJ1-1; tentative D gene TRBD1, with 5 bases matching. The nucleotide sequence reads TGTGCCAGCAGTCGACAAGACAGGAACACTGAAGCTTTCTTT. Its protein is CASSRQDRNTEAFF.